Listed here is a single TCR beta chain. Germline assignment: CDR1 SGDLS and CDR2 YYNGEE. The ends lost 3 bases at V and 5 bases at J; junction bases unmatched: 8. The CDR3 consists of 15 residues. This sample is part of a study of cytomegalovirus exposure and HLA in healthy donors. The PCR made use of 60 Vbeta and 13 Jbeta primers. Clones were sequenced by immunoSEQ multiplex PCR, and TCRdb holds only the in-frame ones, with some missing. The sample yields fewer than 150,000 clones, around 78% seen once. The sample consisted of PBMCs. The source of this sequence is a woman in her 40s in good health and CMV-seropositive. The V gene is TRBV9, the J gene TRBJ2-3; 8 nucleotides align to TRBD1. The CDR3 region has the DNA TGTGCCAGCAGCGGACAGGGACAGGTTGGAGATACGCAGTATTTT. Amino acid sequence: CASSGQGQVGDTQYF.